This T cell receptor beta chain was sequenced during a study of breast tumors, draining lymph nodes, adjacent tissues. Regarding the study as a whole: Compared with lymph nodes, tumors were less diverse; compared with nontumor tissue, more.

The lymph nodes were axillary draining lymph nodes from breast cancer patients. With regard to this clonotype: Its antigen remains unknown.

Germline V lookup: CDR1 SGHRS, CDR2 YFSETQ. V lost 8 bases to trimming and J lost 4 bases; unmatched junction nucleotides: 17. The CDR3 is 17 amino acids. MiXCR, run by TCRdb on the multiplex PCR reads, gives a single entry per CDR3 protein. The data show 150,000 to 200,000 distinct CDR3 sequences, 25% to 40% seen once. The sequence was obtained from a female donor with breast cancer. Some clones in this sample may be carry-over from other donors' samples. Sequenced material: axillary lymph node tissue. The chain recombines TRBV5-1 with TRBJ2-1; 8 positions agree with TRBD2. The CDR3 reads CASSIDTTSAGYNEQFF. In nucleotides, the CDR3 is TGCGCCAGTAGTATAGATACGACTAGCGCCGGTTACAATGAGCAGTTCTTC. The complete variable domain, with remaining parts taken from reference TRBV5-1 and TRBJ2-1, reads KAGVTQTPRYLIKTRGQQVTLSCSPISGHRSVSWYQQTPGQGLQFLFEYFSETQRNKGNFPGRFSGRQFSNSRSEMNVSTLELGDSALYLCASSIDTTSAGYNEQFFGPGTRLTVL.